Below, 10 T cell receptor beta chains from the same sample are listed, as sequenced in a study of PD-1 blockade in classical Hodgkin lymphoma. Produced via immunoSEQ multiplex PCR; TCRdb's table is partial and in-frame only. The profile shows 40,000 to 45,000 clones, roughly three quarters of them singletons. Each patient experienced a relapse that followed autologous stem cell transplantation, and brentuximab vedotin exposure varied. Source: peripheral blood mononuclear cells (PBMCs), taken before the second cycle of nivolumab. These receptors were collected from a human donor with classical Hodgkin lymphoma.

DNA for the CDR3: TGTGCCAGCAGTGGGGGACAGGGGGCGTTCGACTATGGCTACACCTTC. Translated: CASSGGQGAFDYGYTF. The chain employs TRBV25-1 and TRBJ1-2, with 12 positions matching TRBD1. The CDR3 runs to 16 residues. Germline CDR1 MGHDK, CDR2 SYGVNS. V gave up 4 bases and J gave up 3 bases; unmatched junction bases: 6.

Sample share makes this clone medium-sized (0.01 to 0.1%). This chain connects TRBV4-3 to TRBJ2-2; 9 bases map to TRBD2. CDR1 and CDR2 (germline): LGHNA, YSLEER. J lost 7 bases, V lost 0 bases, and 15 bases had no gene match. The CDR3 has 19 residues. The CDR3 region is CASSQDGVGGGAGGGELFF. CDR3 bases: TGCGCCAGCAGCCAAGATGGGGTCGGCGGGGGGGCCGGCGGCGGGGAGCTGTTTTTT.

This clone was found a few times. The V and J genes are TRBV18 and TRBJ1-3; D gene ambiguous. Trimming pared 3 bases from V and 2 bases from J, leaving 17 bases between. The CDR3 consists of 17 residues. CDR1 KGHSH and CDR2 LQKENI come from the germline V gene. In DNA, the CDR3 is TGTGCCAGCTCACCCACAGTCACTTCTCAGGCTGGAAACACCATATATTTT. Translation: CASSPTVTSQAGNTIYF.

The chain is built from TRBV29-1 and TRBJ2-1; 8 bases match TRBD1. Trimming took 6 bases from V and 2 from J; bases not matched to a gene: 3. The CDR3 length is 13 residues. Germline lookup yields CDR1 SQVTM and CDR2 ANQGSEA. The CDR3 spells CSVDRAAYNEQFF. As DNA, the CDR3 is TGCAGCGTGGACAGGGCGGCCTACAATGAGCAGTTCTTC.

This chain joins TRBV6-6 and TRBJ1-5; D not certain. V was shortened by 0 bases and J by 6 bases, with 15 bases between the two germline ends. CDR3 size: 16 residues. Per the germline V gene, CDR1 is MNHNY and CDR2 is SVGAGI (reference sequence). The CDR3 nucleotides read TGTGCCAGCAGTTACTCTGGCAGATCTGGTACTCAGCCCCAGCATTTT. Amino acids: CASSYSGRSGTQPQHF.

The CDR3: CASSVSSGRAQFNEQFF. Here the CDR3 DNA reads TGTGCCAGCAGCGTTTCTAGCGGGAGGGCCCAGTTTAATGAGCAGTTCTTC. This sequence joins TRBV9 and TRBJ2-1, with 12 bases lining up with TRBD2. The germline CDR1 and CDR2 sequences are SGDLS and YYNGEE. The CDR3 extends over 17 amino acids. Unmatched junction bases numbered 10, after V lost 2 bases and J lost 7 bases.

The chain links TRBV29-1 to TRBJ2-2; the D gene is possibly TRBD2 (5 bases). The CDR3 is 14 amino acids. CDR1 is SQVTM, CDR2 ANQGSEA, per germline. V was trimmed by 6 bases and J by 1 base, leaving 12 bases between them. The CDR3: CSVGRTVNTGELFF. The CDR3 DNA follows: TGCAGCGTCGGCCGGACTGTGAACACCGGGGAGCTGTTTTTT.

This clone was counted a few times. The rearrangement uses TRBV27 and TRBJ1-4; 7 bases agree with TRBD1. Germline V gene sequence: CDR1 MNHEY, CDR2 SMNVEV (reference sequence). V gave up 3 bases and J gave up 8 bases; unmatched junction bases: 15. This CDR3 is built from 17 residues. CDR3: CASSLGGHRGDKEKLFF. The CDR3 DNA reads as TGTGCCAGCAGTTTGGGGGGACACAGGGGAGACAAGGAAAAACTGTTTTTT. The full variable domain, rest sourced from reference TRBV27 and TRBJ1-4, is EAQVTQNPRYLITVTGKKLTVTCSQNMNHEYMSWYRQDPGLGLRQIYYSMNVEVTDKGDVPEGYKVSRKEKRNFPLILESPSPNQTSLYFCASSLGGHRGDKEKLFFGSGTQLSVL.

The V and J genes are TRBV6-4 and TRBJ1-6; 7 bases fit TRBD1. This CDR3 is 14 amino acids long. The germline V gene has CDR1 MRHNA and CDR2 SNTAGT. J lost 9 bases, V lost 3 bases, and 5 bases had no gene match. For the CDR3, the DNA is TGTGCCAGCAGTGAGCAGGGGGGGGGTTCACCCCTCCACTTT. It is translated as CASSEQGGGSPLHF.

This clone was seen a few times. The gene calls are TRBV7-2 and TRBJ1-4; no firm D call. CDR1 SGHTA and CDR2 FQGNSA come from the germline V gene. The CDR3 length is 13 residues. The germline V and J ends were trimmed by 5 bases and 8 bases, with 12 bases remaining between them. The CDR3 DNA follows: TGTGCCAGCAGCCCACCGCCCGGAGAAAAACTGTTTTTT. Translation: CASSPPPGEKLFF.